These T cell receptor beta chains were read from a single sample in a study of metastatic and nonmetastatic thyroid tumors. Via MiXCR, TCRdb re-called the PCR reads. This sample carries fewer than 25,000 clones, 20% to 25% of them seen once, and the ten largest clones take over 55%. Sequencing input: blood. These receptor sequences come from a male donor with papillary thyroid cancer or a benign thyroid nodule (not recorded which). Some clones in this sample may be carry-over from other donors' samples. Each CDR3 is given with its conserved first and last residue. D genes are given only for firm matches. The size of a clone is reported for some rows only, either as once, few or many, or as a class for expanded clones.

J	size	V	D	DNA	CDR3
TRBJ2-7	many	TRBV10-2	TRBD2	TGCGCCAGCAGCATAGCGGGAGGGGTGGGCGAGCAGTACTTC	CASSIAGGVGEQYF
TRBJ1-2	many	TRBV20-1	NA	TGCAGGCCGGGGGACTATGGCTACACCTTC	CRPGDYGYTF
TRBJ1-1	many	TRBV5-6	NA	TGTGCCAGCAGCTCCCAGCCTGACCCTGAAGCTTTCTTT	CASSSQPDPEAFF
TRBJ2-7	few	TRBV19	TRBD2	TGTGCCAGTAGTACGGGACTAGCCGGCTACGAGCAGTACTTC	CASSTGLAGYEQYF
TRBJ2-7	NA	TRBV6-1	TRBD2	TGTGCCGGAGGCCTAGCGGGAGGTTCCTACGAGCAGTACTTC	CAGGLAGGSYEQYF
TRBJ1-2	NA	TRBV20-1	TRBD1	TGCAGTGCTCCGACAGGGGCATATGGCTACACCTTC	CSAPTGAYGYTF
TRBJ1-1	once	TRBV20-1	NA	TGCAGTGTCCCCGAGCGGGTACAGAACACTGAAGCTTTCTTT	CSVPERVQNTEAFF
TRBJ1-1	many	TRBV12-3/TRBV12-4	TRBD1	TGTGCCAGCAGGGACAGGGGGGACACTGAAGCTTTCTTT	CASRDRGDTEAFF
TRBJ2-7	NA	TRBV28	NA	TGTGCCAGCAGTACCAAATACTACGAGCAGTACTTC	CASSTKYYEQYF
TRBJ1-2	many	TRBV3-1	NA	TGTGCCAGCACCCCAAGGGACAAGTTCCGCTATGGCTACACCTTC	CASTPRDKFRYGYTF
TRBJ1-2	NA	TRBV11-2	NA	TGTGCCAGCAGCTTAGCCGAAGGGGCCTATGGCTACACCTTT	CASSLAEGAYGYTF
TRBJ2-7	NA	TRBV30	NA	TGTGCCTGGAGTACGGAGTCCTACGAGCAGTACTTC	CAWSTESYEQYF
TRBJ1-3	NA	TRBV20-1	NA	TGCAGTGAGCCTGGACGAAACACCATATATTTC	CSEPGRNTIYF
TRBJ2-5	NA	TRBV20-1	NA	TGCAGTGCTAGGGTATCCGGGTCGGAGACCCAGTACTTC	CSARVSGSETQYF
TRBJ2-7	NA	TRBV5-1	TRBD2	TGCGCCAGCAGAGAGGCCAGCGGGATCTCCTACGAGCAGTACTTC	CASREASGISYEQYF
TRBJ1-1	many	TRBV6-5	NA	TGTGCCAGCAGTTACCACCCACTCAGGGCTATGAACACTGAAGCTTTCTTT	CASSYHPLRAMNTEAFF
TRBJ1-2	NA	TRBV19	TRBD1	TGTGCCAGCCACTCTGGGGACAGCTCCTTCTATGGCTACACCTTC	CASHSGDSSFYGYTF
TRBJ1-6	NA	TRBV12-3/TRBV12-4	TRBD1	TGTGCCAGCAGTTTAGAAGGGGGCTTTGGGAATTCACCCCTCCACTTT	CASSLEGGFGNSPLHF
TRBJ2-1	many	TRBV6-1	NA	TGTGCCAGCAGGTACGAAGGTGAGCAGTTCTTC	CASRYEGEQFF
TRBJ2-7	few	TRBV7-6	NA	TGTGCCAGCACCGCACCAGGGGTCGAGCAGTACTTC	CASTAPGVEQYF
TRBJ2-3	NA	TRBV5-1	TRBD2	TGCGCCAGCAGTGTTCAGCGGGGGGGACCGGATACGCAGTATTTT	CASSVQRGGPDTQYF
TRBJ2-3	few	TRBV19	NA	TGTGCCAGTAGTATGGGGCTAGCGGATACGCAGTATTTT	CASSMGLADTQYF
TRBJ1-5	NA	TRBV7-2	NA	TGTGTCAGCAGCTTAGGACGGCATAGCAATCAGCCCCAGCATTTT	CVSSLGRHSNQPQHF
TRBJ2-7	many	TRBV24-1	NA	TGTGCCACCAGTGATTTGCGGGACAAAAGGGGCGAGCAGTACTTC	CATSDLRDKRGEQYF
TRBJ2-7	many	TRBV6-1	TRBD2	TGTGCCAGCGGTATTCGGGGGGACTTAGGCTACGAGCAGTACTTC	CASGIRGDLGYEQYF
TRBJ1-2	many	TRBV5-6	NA	TGTGCCAGCAGCAACCGGGACCCTACTCTCTATGGCTACACCTTC	CASSNRDPTLYGYTF
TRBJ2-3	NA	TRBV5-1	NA	TGCGCCAGCAGCTTGGTAATGAGCACAGATACGCAGTATTTT	CASSLVMSTDTQYF